Presented here are 24 T cell receptor beta chains from one specimen sequenced in a study of tumor and adjacent non-tumor tissue in lung cancer. A modified ARM-PCR protocol with three rounds of nested PCR amplified TCRbeta. TCRdb ran MiXCR on the multiplex PCR reads and lists one entry per CDR3 protein. This table holds fewer than 85,000 distinct CDR3 sequences, around 78% found once. RNA was extracted from bulk tissue without any cell sorting. The sequencing input was lung tumor tissue. These TCRs come from a man aged 55 to 70 with non-small cell lung cancer.

The J gene is TRBJ2-1, the V gene TRBV20-1, with 9 bases aligning to TRBD2. CDR3 length: 14 amino acids. CDR1 and CDR2 (germline): DFQATT, SNEGSKA (reference sequence). The CDR3 loop is CSAGGGTSLNEQFF. CDR3 nucleotide sequence: TGCAGCGCTGGTGGCGGGACTAGCCTTAATGAGCAGTTCTTC.

This clonotype was detected ten times or more. The chain uses TRBV7-9 and TRBJ1-4; D is possibly TRBD1 (5 bases). The CDR3 contains 17 residues. From germline, CDR1 is SEHNR and CDR2 FQNEAQ (reference sequence). V lost 1 base and J 0 bases, leaving 12 bases between the germline ends. The CDR3 here is CASSLDGGFPTNEKLFF. Written as DNA, the CDR3 is TGTGCCAGCAGCTTAGACGGGGGGTTCCCAACTAATGAAAAACTGTTTTTT.

For this clonotype: A much larger clone lies a single base off, so this may be a read error. The conserved closing phenylalanine or tryptophan is absent in this CDR3, likely reflecting a read error. The rearrangement links TRBV11-2 to TRBJ2-1; 8 bases are shared with TRBD2. Germline CDR1 reads SGHAT; CDR2 reads FQNNGV. J was trimmed by 10 bases and V by 8 bases; bases with no gene match: 4. The CDR3 length is 11 residues. CDR3 region: CASGLAYEQFL. The CDR3 DNA reads TGTGCCAGCGGACTAGCCTACGAGCAGTTCTTA.

J is TRBJ1-1 and V is TRBV29-1; TRBD1 might be the D (6 bases). The CDR3 totals 13 residues. The germline gives CDR1 SQVTM, CDR2 ANQGSEA. Trimming removed 6 bases from V and 7 bases from J, with 18 bases in between. CDR3 in DNA: TGCAGCGTCTCGGCAGGGGAGGACATTGAAGCTTTCTTT. This gives the protein CSVSAGEDIEAFF.

This clonotype was observed once. The chain uses TRBV12-3 or TRBV12-4 and TRBJ1-2; no definite D call. The CDR3 has 11 amino acids. V was pared by 10 bases and J by 8 bases, with 14 bases between. The CDR3 DNA follows: TGTGCCATCGTGACTTATGGCGGCTACACCTTC. Translation gives CAIVTYGGYTF.

Comment on this clonotype: A read error may explain this, as a much larger clone is one base away. The rearrangement uses TRBV7-8 and TRBJ2-5; 7 bases fit TRBD1. The CDR3 totals 16 residues. V shed 5 bases, J shed 7 bases, and the junction held 16 bases outside the gene matches. Germline values: CDR1 SGHVS, CDR2 FQNEAQ. The CDR3 nucleotides are TGTGCCAGCAGCCCCCAAGGGCGGTACAGGGGCGCGACCCAGTACTTC. It is translated as CASSPQGRYRGATQYF.

Concerning this clonotype: The CDR3 does not end in the conserved phenylalanine or tryptophan, so this is likely a read error. The chain recombines TRBV20-1 with TRBJ2-7; D is ambiguous. This CDR3 has 14 residues. Germline loops: CDR1 DFQATT, CDR2 SNEGSKA (reference sequence). CDR3 coding DNA: TGCAGAGCTAGAGATCGCCGTTCCAACTACGAGCAGTACTTA. Its translation is CRARDRRSNYEQYL.

Comment on this clonotype: The conserved phenylalanine or tryptophan is not found at the CDR3 terminus, so this likely reflects a read error. The rearrangement uses TRBV29-1 and TRBJ2-1; no clear D. Trimming shortened V by 4 bases and J by 4 bases, and 14 bases separated the two germline ends. The CDR3 is 14 amino acids. The germline V gene encodes CDR1 SQVTM and CDR2 ANQGSEA. This CDR3 reads CSVGKTSSYNEQFL. In nucleotides, the CDR3 is TGCAGCGTTGGTAAGACTTCCTCATACAATGAGCAGTTCTTG.

To note about this clonotype: A much larger clone sits a single nucleotide away, making a read error possible. The chain employs TRBV10-3 and TRBJ2-1, with D tentatively TRBD2 (5 bases). Germline CDR1 and CDR2: ENHRY and SYGVKD. This CDR3 is built from 12 residues. CDR3 protein: CDIASGYNEQFF. CDR3 nucleotide sequence: TGTGACATCGCGAGCGGTTACAATGAGCAGTTCTTC.

This rearrangement joins TRBV20-1 to TRBJ2-1, with D uncertain. The CDR3 covers 10 residues. Trimming cost V 6 bases and J 6 bases, with 6 bases left between them. Germline CDR1 and CDR2: DFQATT and SNEGSKA (reference sequence). For the CDR3, the DNA is TGCAGTGCCTTTGGCAATGAGCAGTTCTTC. Translating gives CSAFGNEQFF.

The chain carries TRBV28 and TRBJ2-7; TRBD2 matches 11 bases. V lost 7 bases, J lost 3 bases, and 5 bases stayed unmatched. Per germline, CDR1 MDHEN and CDR2 SYDVKM. CDR3 length equals 14 residues. Here the CDR3 reads CASTWGLAVYEQYF. The CDR3, as DNA: TGTGCCAGCACATGGGGACTAGCGGTCTACGAGCAGTACTTC.

This chain uses TRBV20-1 with TRBJ2-1; 11 nucleotides line up with TRBD1. Germline lookup yields CDR1 DFQATT and CDR2 SNEGSKA (reference sequence). This CDR3 comprises 15 residues. Written as DNA, the CDR3 is TGCAATACTAGAGGGGGGGACAGGGGGGCCAATGAGCAGTTCTTC. This sequence encodes CNTRGGDRGANEQFF.

The gene calls are TRBV28 and TRBJ2-5, with a tentative D call TRBD1 (6 bases). Trimming cost V 6 bases and J 3 bases, with 17 bases left between them. This CDR3 comprises 15 residues. Germline lookup yields CDR1 MDHEN and CDR2 SYDVKM. The CDR3: CASSHRVEWEETQYF. CDR3 in DNA: TGTGCCAGCAGCCACAGGGTCGAGTGGGAAGAGACCCAGTACTTC. Using reference TRBV28 and TRBJ2-5 for the parts outside the CDR3, the full variable domain is DVKVTQSSRYLVKRTGEKVFLECVQDMDHENMFWYRQDPGLGLRLIYFSYDVKMKEKGDIPEGYSVSREKKERFSLILESASTNQTSMYLCASSHRVEWEETQYFGPGTRLLVL.

On this clonotype: One junction end does not reproduce the germline sequence, and a read error may be involved. The V gene is TRBV29-1, the J gene TRBJ1-1, with D unclear. Germline values: CDR1 SQVTM, CDR2 ANQGSEA. The CDR3 is made up of 12 amino acids. The CDR3 nucleotides read TGCAGCGTTGGCCTCACTGGGTCTGAAACTTTCTTT. Protein product: CSVGLTGSETFF.

Concerning this clonotype itself: Since no conserved phenylalanine or tryptophan closes the CDR3, a read error is the likely cause. The DNA is omitted, as the CDR3 cannot be located on it reliably, and the CDR3 follows TCRdb's listing. This sequence joins TRBV6-5 and TRBJ2-2; no DNA check was done on the table's D call, TRBD2. The CDR3 spans 17 residues, counting both ends. The V gene's germline CDR1 is MNHEY and CDR2 SVGAGI. CDR3 protein: CASSPSAGATNTGELFY.

J is TRBJ2-7 and V is TRBV29-1; 8 positions agree with TRBD2. CDR1 SQVTM and CDR2 ANQGSEA come from the germline V gene. The CDR3 length is 14 residues. The CDR3 DNA reads as TGCAGTGTATGCACCGGGACTAGTAGCTACGAGCAGTACTTC. Its translation: CSVCTGTSSYEQYF.

A few counts support this clonotype. At one boundary the junction diverges from the germline segment, which might be a read error. The chain carries TRBV29-1 and TRBJ2-2; D possibly corresponds to TRBD1 (7 bases). Germline loops: CDR1 SQVTM, CDR2 ANQGSEA. The CDR3 runs to 14 residues. CDR3 protein: CSVAEGANTGELFF. Written as DNA, the CDR3 is TGCAGCGTGGCGGAGGGGGCGAACACAGGGGAGCTGTTTTTT.

For this clonotype: A much larger clone differs from this one at a single base, so this may be a read error. The CDR3 spells CAISLGGARGYNEQFF. The CDR3 coding sequence is TGTGCCATCAGCTTAGGCGGAGCGAGGGGCTACAATGAGCAGTTCTTC. This chain links TRBV7-9 with TRBJ2-1; the D gene could be TRBD1 or TRBD2 (5 bases each). CDR3 length equals 16 residues. CDR1 and CDR2 (germline): SEHNR, FQNEAQ (reference sequence).

The chain uses TRBV29-1 and TRBJ2-1; TRBD1 aligns across 12 bases. The CDR3 length is 14 residues. CDR1 is SQVTM, CDR2 ANQGSEA, per germline. CDR3 in DNA: TGCAGTGTCCAACCGGGACAGGGGGCTCATGAGCAGTTCTTC. It translates to CSVQPGQGAHEQFF.

Concerning this clonotype itself: Since the CDR3 does not end with the conserved phenylalanine or tryptophan, this likely comes from a read error. The V call is TRBV6-2 or TRBV6-3, the J call TRBJ2-5; D gene ambiguous. Germline V gives CDR1 MNHEY, CDR2 SVGEGT. This CDR3 has 12 amino acids. CDR3 coding DNA: TGTGGCAGCTCACCCAGCGACGAGACCCAGTACGTC. It specifies CGSSPSDETQYV.

This clonotype was recorded many times. The CDR3 loop is CASSATGGGAEAFF. CDR3 bases: TGTGCCAGCAGCGCGACAGGGGGCGGTGCTGAAGCTTTCTTT. V gene TRBV5-5 combines with J gene TRBJ1-1; 10 nucleotides line up with TRBD1. The V gene end was trimmed by 4 bases and the J gene end by 6 bases; junction bases not matched to a gene: 6. The CDR3 is made up of 14 amino acids. The V gene's germline CDR1 is SGHKS and CDR2 YYEKEE (reference sequence).

The chain has TRBV29-1 and TRBJ2-3; D not certain. The CDR3 has 13 amino acids. Trimming pared 5 bases from V and 5 bases from J, leaving 14 bases between. In germline, CDR1 is SQVTM, CDR2 ANQGSEA. DNA of the CDR3: TGCAGCGTTAGTAGGTCCAACATAGATACGCAGTATTTT. Its translation: CSVSRSNIDTQYF.

This clonotype was detected a few times. A read error may be the cause here, since a much bigger clone is one base away. The chain couples TRBV5-6 to TRBJ2-6; 7 nucleotides agree with TRBD1. The CDR3 contains 14 residues. CDR1 and CDR2 from the germline V gene are SGHDT and YYEEEE. The CDR3 loop reads CASSGTAGVNVLTF. In DNA, the CDR3 is TGTGCCAGCAGTGGGACAGCTGGGGTCAACGTCCTGACTTTC.

There are a few counts of this clonotype. A read error may account for a junction end that differs from germline. The chain combines TRBV6-5 with TRBJ1-1; 7 nucleotides line up with TRBD1. The CDR3 is 18 residues long. CDR1 is MNHEY and CDR2 is SVGAGI in the germline V gene. The CDR3: CANSYHGVRDSLNTEAYF. CDR3 nucleotides: TGTGCCAACAGTTACCACGGCGTCCGGGACAGCTTGAACACTGAAGCTTACTTT.